Included here is one TCR beta chain sequence, with context. In the source study's methods: The assay estimated nucleated cells by amplifying reference gene primers. Profiled with immunoSEQ multiplex PCR; TCRdb holds only in-frame clones, not every one. V and J calls and clone size are given by that table; D and trimming were obtained from the DNA. Of approximately 200,000 clones in the sample, 85% to 90% are singletons; the top ten hold 1.2%. This record belongs to a study of blood T cell repertoires in COVID-19. What the recovered Cohort 3 donors had was two negative PCRs, clearance, or symptom resolution. Per germline, CDR1 MNHNY and CDR2 SVGAGI (reference sequence). V dropped 7 bases and J dropped 0 bases, with 13 bases sitting between them. The length of the CDR3 is 16 residues.

The TCR was taken from a man aged 30 to 39 who had recovered from COVID-19. The sequenced sample was PBMCs or T cells enriched from blood (not recorded which). The chain carries TRBV6-6 and TRBJ2-6; D gene uncertain. The DNA of the CDR3 is TGTGCCAGCACCATATCATCAGGCTCTGGGGCCAACGTCCTGACTTTC. It codes for CASTISSGSGANVLTF.